The clone carrying this T cell receptor (beta chain) was picked up many times. Its antigen remains unknown. The read gets to within 3 residues of the CDR3 end, and the germline J gene fills in the rest. The data belong to a study of T cell clonality in common variable immunodeficiency. Sequencing input was equivalent genomic DNA from CVID and controls. Method: immunoSEQ multiplex PCR; TCRdb's copy keeps in-frame clones and lacks some. The sample presents tens of thousands of clones, none singletons. The CDR3 spans 18 residues. Study findings and constraints: TCRbeta clonality was increased in CVID versus healthy controls. Links between repertoire features and CVID complications were heterogeneity-limited.

The rearrangement uses TRBV12-3 or TRBV12-4 and TRBJ2-3; 14 nucleotides match TRBD2. The sample comprised peripheral blood mononuclear cells. The receptor was derived from a person aged 18 to 69 in good health. The CDR3 DNA, read in part, is TGTGCCAGCAGTGCCCACGGACTAGCGGGAGGCGGAGGAAGGACG. Translation: CASSAHGLAGGGGRT. The whole CDR3 protein is CASSAHGLAGGGGRTQYF.